These 9 T cell receptor beta chains share one sample of origin, sequenced in a study of graft-versus-host responses after intestinal transplantation. These TCRs are of unknown antigen specificity. TCRdb's table, derived via immunoSEQ multiplex PCR, lists solely in-frame clones and lacks some. The profile shows under 95,000 clones, less than 90% of them singletons. Specimen: unstimulated CD4+ T cells sorted from spleen or lymph node cells, collected before transplant. These receptors were collected from a human donor who was the organ donor for an intestinal transplant.

V and J are TRBV10-3 and TRBJ1-5, with TRBD1 matching over 7 bases. Germline values: CDR1 ENHRY, CDR2 SYGVKD. With 7 bases clipped from V and 2 bases from J, the junction kept 2 bases outside the gene matches. CDR3 length: 13 residues. CDR3 bases: TGTGCCATCAACGACAGGGGCAATCAGCCCCAGCATTTT. Protein product: CAINDRGNQPQHF.

The chain recombines TRBV7-2 with TRBJ1-5; D might be TRBD1 (5 bases). V lost 2 bases and J 5 bases, leaving 13 bases between the germline ends. This CDR3 is built from 15 residues. Looked up from germline, CDR1 is SGHTA and CDR2 is FQGNSA. CDR3 nucleotide sequence: TGTGCCAGCAGCTTATGGGTCGGGGGGGATCAGCCCCAGCATTTT. Translation: CASSLWVGGDQPQHF.

This chain uses TRBV28 with TRBJ2-7; TRBD1 matches at 9 bases. Trimming at V came to 8 bases and at J to 4 bases, leaving 6 bases not matched to a gene. Per the germline V gene, CDR1 is MDHEN and CDR2 is SYDVKM. The CDR3 totals 13 residues. Here the CDR3 reads CASRTGGRYEQYF. CDR3 bases: TGTGCCAGCCGTACAGGGGGCCGGTACGAGCAGTACTTC.

The CDR3 protein is CASSRPPPGQASDGYTF. For the CDR3, the DNA is TGTGCCAGCAGCAGACCCCCCCCCGGACAGGCGTCGGATGGCTACACCTTC. V and J are TRBV5-5 and TRBJ1-2; 7 positions match TRBD1. The CDR3 sequence is 17 residues long. In germline, CDR1 is SGHKS, CDR2 YYEKEE (reference sequence). J lost 6 bases, V lost 4 bases, and 18 bases had no gene match.

V gene TRBV7-2 combines with J gene TRBJ1-2; tentative D call: TRBD1 (6 bases). V shed 1 base and J shed 0 bases, with 6 bases lying between them. Germline values: CDR1 SGHTA, CDR2 FQGNSA. The CDR3 totals 14 residues. The CDR3 nucleotides read TGTGCCAGCAGCTTAGACAGGGCTAACTATGGCTACACCTTC. This encodes CASSLDRANYGYTF.

This chain connects TRBV5-1 to TRBJ2-3; 12 positions agree with TRBD2. Germline V gene lookup returns CDR1 SGHRS and CDR2 YFSETQ. This CDR3 is 17 amino acids long. V trimming: 4 bases; J trimming: 4 bases; junction bases outside the gene matches: 10. The CDR3 DNA reads TGCGCCAGCAGCCTAAACCCCTCTAGCGGGGGGGCAGATACGCAGTATTTT. This translates into CASSLNPSSGGADTQYF.

The genes are TRBV18 and TRBJ1-2, with 8 bases identical to TRBD1. This CDR3 spans 17 amino acids. V shed 2 bases, J shed 5 bases, and the junction held 13 bases outside the gene matches. Germline V gene data show CDR1 as KGHSH and CDR2 as LQKENI. CDR3 in amino acids: CASSPYEAGGLGYGYTF. CDR3 coding DNA: TGTGCCAGCTCACCATACGAGGCAGGGGGCCTAGGGTATGGCTACACCTTC.

The chain is built from TRBV7-3 and TRBJ2-3, with D possibly matching TRBD2 (6 bases). The germline V and J ends were trimmed by 5 bases and 2 bases, with 11 bases remaining between them. CDR3 length: 14 amino acids. Germline assignment: CDR1 SGHTA and CDR2 FQGTGA. The CDR3 sequence: CASSLRDSTDTQYF. CDR3 DNA sequence: TGTGCCAGCAGCCTACGGGACTCCACAGATACGCAGTATTTT.

The rearrangement joins TRBV18 to TRBJ2-2, with D maybe TRBD1 (6 bases). The germline V gene has CDR1 KGHSH and CDR2 LQKENI. The V and J ends lost 1 base and 7 bases respectively, with 13 bases between them. This CDR3 spans 15 amino acids. The CDR3 here is CASSPRTEEVGELFF. The CDR3 DNA is TGTGCCAGCTCACCACGGACAGAAGAGGTCGGGGAGCTGTTTTTT.